These 18 T cell receptor beta chains originate from one sample sequenced in a study of blood T cell repertoires in COVID-19. Assay: immunoSEQ multiplex PCR; the TCRdb copy retains only in-frame clones and omits some. This sample has around 180,000 clones, with roughly 80% found just once. Sequenced input: peripheral blood. Receptors originate from a human donor in a cohort sampled during active COVID-19.

The rearrangement uses TRBV2 and TRBJ1-6; the D gene is possibly TRBD1 (5 bases). Trimming pared 8 bases from V and 9 bases from J, leaving 17 bases between. Germline-derived CDR1 and CDR2 are SNHLY and FYNNEI. This CDR3 comprises 14 residues. The DNA of the CDR3 is TGTGCCAGCTGGGGTTGGGGGGACGCTTCACCCCTCCACTTT. It translates to CASWGWGDASPLHF. Full variable domain (remainder filled in from reference TRBV2 and TRBJ1-6): EPEVTQTPSHQVTQMGQEVILRCVPISNHLYFYWYRQILGQKVEFLVSFYNNEISEKSEIFDDQFSVERPDGSNFTLKIRSTKLEDSAMYFCASWGWGDASPLHFGNGTRLTVT.

The rearrangement links TRBV5-1 to TRBJ2-2; 8 bases fit TRBD2. Germline CDR1 reads SGHRS; CDR2 reads YFSETQ. This CDR3 region has 15 residues. Losses at the gene ends were 2 bases for V and 4 bases for J; bases not matched to a gene: 4. The CDR3 region is CASSFNRGGTGELFF. The CDR3 bases are TGCGCCAGCAGCTTCAATCGGGGGGGCACCGGGGAGCTGTTTTTT.

This chain joins TRBV11-1 and TRBJ1-1; the match to TRBD1 covers 7 bases. This CDR3 comprises 15 residues. Germline V lookup: CDR1 SGHAT, CDR2 FQDESV (reference sequence). V lost 5 bases to trimming and J lost 5 bases; unmatched junction nucleotides: 11. The CDR3 sequence is CASSADRARGTEAFF. The DNA for the CDR3 is TGTGCCAGCAGCGCCGACAGGGCGCGAGGGACTGAAGCTTTCTTT.

This clone was seen a single time. The chain combines TRBV11-2 with TRBJ2-5, with D possibly TRBD2 on 6 matching bases. V was cut by 5 bases and J by 5 bases, with 18 bases left in between. CDR1 is SGHAT, CDR2 FQNNGV, per germline. The CDR3 covers 15 residues. CDR3 sequence reads: CASSPMGGELETQYF. The CDR3 DNA sequence: TGTGCCAGCAGCCCAATGGGAGGAGAACTGGAGACCCAGTACTTC.

The DNA for the CDR3 is TGTGCCAGCAAACCAACGGTAGCCAAAAACATTCAGTACTTC. It codes for CASKPTVAKNIQYF. This chain uses TRBV2 with TRBJ2-4; D is ambiguous. Germline V gene sequence: CDR1 SNHLY, CDR2 FYNNEI. Trimming stripped 7 bases from V and 0 bases from J, with 10 bases between. The CDR3 extends over 14 amino acids.

The chain carries TRBV9 and TRBJ1-1; D not resolved. The length of the CDR3 is 15 residues. The V and J ends lost 3 bases and 5 bases respectively, with 17 bases between them. Germline V CDR1 and CDR2: SGDLS, YYNGEE. The CDR3 DNA sequence: TGTGCCAGCAGCGCATTGACGGACCCGGGGACTGAAGCTTTCTTT. It specifies CASSALTDPGTEAFF.

The chain has TRBV19 and TRBJ1-5; 8 bases align to TRBD1. The germline gives CDR1 LNHDA, CDR2 SQIVND (reference sequence). The CDR3 is 15 amino acids. V trimming: 5 bases; J trimming: 7 bases; junction bases outside the gene matches: 10. CDR3 residues: CASSLRTGSNQPQHF. DNA of the CDR3: TGTGCCAGTAGTTTACGGACAGGGTCTAACCAGCCCCAGCATTTT.

This chain links TRBV19 with TRBJ2-3, with a tentative D call TRBD2 (5 bases). There are 14 residues in the CDR3. V was clipped by 2 bases and J by 2 bases, with 8 bases between them. Per the germline V gene, CDR1 is LNHDA and CDR2 is SQIVND (reference sequence). This CDR3 reads CASSITRDTDTQYF. The DNA for the CDR3 is TGTGCCAGTAGTATAACCCGGGACACAGATACGCAGTATTTT.

Turning to this clone: Other DNA sequences in this specimen translate into the identical CDR3. The CDR3 loop is CASSVSGTSGYNEQFF. The CDR3 DNA reads as TGTGCCAGCAGCGTTTCCGGGACTAGCGGCTACAATGAGCAGTTCTTC. V and J are TRBV9 and TRBJ2-1, with 11 bases lining up with TRBD2. The germline CDR1 and CDR2 sequences are SGDLS and YYNGEE. The CDR3 is made up of 16 amino acids. V shed 2 bases, J shed 3 bases, and the junction held 4 bases outside the gene matches.

This chain links TRBV7-3 with TRBJ1-1, with D unclear. CDR1 is SGHTA and CDR2 is FQGTGA in the germline V gene. CDR3 length: 13 residues. V was pared by 5 bases and J by 0 bases, with 7 bases between. As DNA, the CDR3 is TGTGCCAGCAGCCCCGCTATGAACACTGAAGCTTTCTTT. Protein sequence: CASSPAMNTEAFF. The complete variable domain, with remaining parts taken from reference TRBV7-3 and TRBJ1-1, reads GAGVSQTPSNKVTEKGKYVELRCDPISGHTALYWYRQSLGQGPEFLIYFQGTGAADDSGLPNDRFFAVRPEGSVSTLKIQRTERGDSAVYLCASSPAMNTEAFFGQGTRLTVV.

The chain combines TRBV9 with TRBJ1-2; D gene ambiguous. This CDR3 has 14 amino acids. V shed 0 bases and J shed 5 bases, with 11 bases lying between them. The germline gives CDR1 SGDLS, CDR2 YYNGEE. As DNA, the CDR3 is TGTGCCAGCAGCGTAGGGGAGAATGGGTATGGCTACACCTTC. This encodes CASSVGENGYGYTF.

The J gene is TRBJ2-1, the V gene TRBV7-9, with D hard to call. The CDR3 is made up of 12 amino acids. Per germline, CDR1 SEHNR and CDR2 FQNEAQ (reference sequence). V was trimmed by 1 base and J by 7 bases, leaving 5 bases between them. The CDR3 bases are TGTGCCAGCAGCTTAGGAGAGAATGAGCAGTTCTTC. Translating gives CASSLGENEQFF.

This clone showed up just a few times. This sequence joins TRBV10-1 and TRBJ2-1; the match to TRBD2 covers 9 bases. The J segment lost 7 bases and the V segment lost 1 base, leaving 5 bases of the junction unmatched. In germline, CDR1 is WNHNN, CDR2 SYGVQD (reference sequence). CDR3 length: 15 amino acids. The CDR3 spells CASSEFGLAGNEQFF. The DNA for the CDR3 is TGCGCCAGCAGTGAGTTTGGGCTAGCGGGGAATGAGCAGTTCTTC.

This rearrangement joins TRBV27 to TRBJ2-1, with no clear D. Germline-derived CDR1 and CDR2 are MNHEY and SMNVEV (reference sequence). The CDR3 runs to 15 residues. With 6 bases removed from V and 0 bases from J, the gap between germline ends came to 12 bases. This CDR3 reads CASSLRISSYNEQFF. The CDR3 DNA reads TGTGCCAGCAGCCTGCGGATCAGCTCCTACAATGAGCAGTTCTTC.

The table lists this clone with a count of one. V is TRBV23-1 and J is TRBJ2-2, with D possibly TRBD2 on 5 matching bases. TRBV23-1 is noted as an ORF with a role that remains uncertain. The CDR3 runs 15 residues. V gave up 0 bases and J gave up 7 bases, with 12 bases separating them. The CDR3 region has the DNA TGCGCCAGCAGTCAATCAAGAGGGTACATCGGGGAGCTGTTTTTT. Translation gives CASSQSRGYIGELFF.

This rearrangement joins TRBV13 to TRBJ1-2; possibly TRBD1 for D (6 bases). The CDR3 spans 13 residues. V dropped 5 bases and J dropped 4 bases, with 11 bases sitting between them. Germline V CDR1 and CDR2: PRHDT, FYEKMQ (reference sequence). The CDR3 protein is CASSLQGIYGYTF. CDR3 nucleotides: TGTGCCAGCAGCCTACAGGGTATCTATGGCTACACCTTC.

The gene calls are TRBV30 and TRBJ1-2, with D possibly matching TRBD1 (5 bases). The CDR3 totals 12 residues. V was clipped by 5 bases and J by 7 bases, with 14 bases between them. Germline lookup yields CDR1 GTSNPN and CDR2 SVGIG (reference sequence). The CDR3: CAWDLRGGGYTF. For the CDR3, the DNA is TGTGCCTGGGATCTTAGGGGCGGTGGCTACACCTTC.

To note about this clone: The junction departs from germline at one end; a sequencing error may be responsible. The genes are TRBV4-1 and TRBJ2-7; D perhaps matches TRBD1 (6 bases). This CDR3 is 12 amino acids long. Germline CDR1 MGHRA, CDR2 YSYEKL. CDR3 sequence reads: CASSQDGSGQSF. As DNA, the CDR3 is TGCGCCAGCAGCCAAGATGGGAGCGGACAGAGCTTC.